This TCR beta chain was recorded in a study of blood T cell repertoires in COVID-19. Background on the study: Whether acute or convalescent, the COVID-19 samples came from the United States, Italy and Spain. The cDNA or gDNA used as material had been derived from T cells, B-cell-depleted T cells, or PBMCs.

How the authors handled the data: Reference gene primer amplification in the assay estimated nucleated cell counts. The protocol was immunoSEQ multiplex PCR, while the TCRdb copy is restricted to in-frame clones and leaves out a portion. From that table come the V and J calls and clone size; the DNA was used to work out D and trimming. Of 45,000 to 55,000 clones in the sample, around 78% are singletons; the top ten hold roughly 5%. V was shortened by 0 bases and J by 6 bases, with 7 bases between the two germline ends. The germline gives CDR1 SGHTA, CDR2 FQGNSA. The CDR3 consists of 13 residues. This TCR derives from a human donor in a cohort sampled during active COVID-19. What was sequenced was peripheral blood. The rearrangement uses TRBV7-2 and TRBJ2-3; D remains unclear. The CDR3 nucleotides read TGTGCCAGCAGCTTAGCCCCAGTCGATACGCAGTATTTT. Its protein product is CASSLAPVDTQYF.